This T cell receptor beta chain derives from a study of blood T cell repertoires in COVID-19. Original data processing: The authors estimated nucleated cell counts from reference gene primer amplification. Assay used: immunoSEQ multiplex PCR; TCRdb lists only in-frame clones, some missing. V and J calls and clone size are as listed in that table; D and trimming were resolved from the DNA. Here the sample spans 210,000 or so clones, roughly 85% being singletons. Cohort placement rested on clinical history that participants reported themselves. The study recruited exposed participants who had met a COVID-19 case within 2 weeks before entry. The sample holds a few counts of this clone. V was trimmed by 0 bases and J by 4 bases, leaving 7 bases between them. The CDR3 length is 13 residues. CDR1 is LGHDT and CDR2 is YNNKEL in the germline V gene (reference sequence).

The rearrangement uses TRBV3-1 (or the pseudogene TRBV3-2) and TRBJ2-7; no clear D. The sequenced sample consisted of PBMCs or T cells enriched from blood (not recorded which). This receptor was obtained from a woman in her fifties or sixties who had been exposed to COVID-19. The CDR3 loop is CASSQDRIYEQYF. CDR3 sequence (DNA): TGTGCCAGCAGCCAAGACAGAATTTACGAGCAGTACTTC.